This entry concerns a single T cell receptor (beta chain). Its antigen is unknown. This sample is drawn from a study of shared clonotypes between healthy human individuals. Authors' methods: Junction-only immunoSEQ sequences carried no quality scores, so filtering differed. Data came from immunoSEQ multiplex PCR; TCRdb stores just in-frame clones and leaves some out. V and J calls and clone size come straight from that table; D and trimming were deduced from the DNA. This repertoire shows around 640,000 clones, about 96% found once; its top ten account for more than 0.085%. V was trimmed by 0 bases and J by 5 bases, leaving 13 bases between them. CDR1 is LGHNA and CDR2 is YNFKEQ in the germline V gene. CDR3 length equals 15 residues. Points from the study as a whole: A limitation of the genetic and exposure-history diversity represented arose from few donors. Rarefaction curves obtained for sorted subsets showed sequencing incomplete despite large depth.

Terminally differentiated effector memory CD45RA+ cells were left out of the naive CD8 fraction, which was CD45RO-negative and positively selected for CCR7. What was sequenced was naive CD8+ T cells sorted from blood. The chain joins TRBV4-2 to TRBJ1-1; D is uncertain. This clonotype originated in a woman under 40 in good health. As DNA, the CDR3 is TGTGCCAGCAGCCAAGAGGGGTCCGTAGCAACTGAAGCTTTCTTT. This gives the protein CASSQEGSVATEAFF.